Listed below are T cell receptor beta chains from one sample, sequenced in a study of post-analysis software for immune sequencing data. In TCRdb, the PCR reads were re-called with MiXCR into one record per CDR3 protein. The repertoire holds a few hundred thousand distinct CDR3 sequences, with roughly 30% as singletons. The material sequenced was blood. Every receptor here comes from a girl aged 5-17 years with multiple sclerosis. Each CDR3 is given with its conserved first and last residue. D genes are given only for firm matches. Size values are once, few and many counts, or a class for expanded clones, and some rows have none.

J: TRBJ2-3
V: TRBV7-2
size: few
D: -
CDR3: CASSPGAKLGTDTQYF
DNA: TGTGCCAGCAGCCCAGGGGCGAAATTGGGAACAGATACGCAGTATTTT

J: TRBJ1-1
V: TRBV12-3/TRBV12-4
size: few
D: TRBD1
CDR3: CASTGQVGTEAFF
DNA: TGTGCCAGCACTGGACAGGTTGGTACTGAAGCTTTCTTT

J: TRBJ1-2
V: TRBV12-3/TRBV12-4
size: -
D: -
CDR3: CASSLGGNSYGYTF
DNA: TGTGCCAGCAGTTTAGGGGGCAATTCCTATGGCTACACCTTC

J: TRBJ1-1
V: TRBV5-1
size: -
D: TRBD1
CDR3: CASRHRQGANTEAFF
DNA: TGCGCCAGCAGACATCGCCAGGGGGCGAACACTGAAGCTTTCTTT

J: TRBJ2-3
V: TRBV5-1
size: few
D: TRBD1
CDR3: CASSSQTGGLTDTQYF
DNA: TGCGCCAGCAGCTCCCAGACAGGGGGCCTCACAGATACGCAGTATTTT

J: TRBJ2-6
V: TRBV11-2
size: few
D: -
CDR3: CASRMFLGSGANVLTF
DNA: TGTGCCAGCAGGATGTTTCTGGGGTCTGGGGCCAACGTCCTGACTTTC

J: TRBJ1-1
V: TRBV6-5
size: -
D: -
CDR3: CASSYLSRANTEAFF
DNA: TGTGCCAGCAGTTACTTGAGCAGGGCGAACACTGAAGCTTTCTTT

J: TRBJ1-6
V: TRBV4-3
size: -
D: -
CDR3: CASSQEGYGENSLLHF
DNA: TGCGCCAGCAGCCAAGAGGGATATGGGGAGAATTCACTCCTCCACTTT

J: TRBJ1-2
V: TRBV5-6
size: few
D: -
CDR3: CASRKLNGGYTF
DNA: TGTGCCAGCAGAAAACTCAATGGCGGCTACACCTTC

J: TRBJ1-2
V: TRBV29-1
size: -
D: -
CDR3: CSGWVLEGYTF
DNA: TGCAGCGGTTGGGTCCTCGAGGGCTACACCTTC

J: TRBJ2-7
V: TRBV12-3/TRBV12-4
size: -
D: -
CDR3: CASSLGAGDYYEQYF
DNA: TGTGCCAGCAGTTTGGGAGCAGGGGATTACTACGAGCAGTACTTC

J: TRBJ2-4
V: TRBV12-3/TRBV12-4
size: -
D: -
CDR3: CASRNGVGEDIQYF
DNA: TGTGCCTCCCGAAACGGGGTTGGGGAAGACATTCAGTACTTC

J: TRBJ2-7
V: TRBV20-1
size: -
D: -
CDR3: CSARGGRIYEQYF
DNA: TGCAGTGCTAGGGGAGGCAGAATCTACGAGCAGTACTTC

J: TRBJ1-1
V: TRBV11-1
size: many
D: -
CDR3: CASSPRRRMNTEAFF
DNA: TGTGCCAGCAGCCCCCGAAGGCGGATGAACACTGAAGCTTTCTTT

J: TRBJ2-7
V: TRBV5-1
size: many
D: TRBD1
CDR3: CASSTGQSSSYEQYF
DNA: TGCGCCAGCAGCACGGGACAGAGTTCCTCCTACGAGCAGTACTTC

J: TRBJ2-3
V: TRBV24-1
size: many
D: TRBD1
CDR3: CATSPGQSTDTQYF
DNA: TGTGCCACCAGTCCGGGACAGAGCACAGATACGCAGTATTTT

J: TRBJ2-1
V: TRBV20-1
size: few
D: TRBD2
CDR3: CSARDVAGGLFYNEQFF
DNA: TGCAGTGCTAGAGATGTAGCGGGGGGACTTTTCTACAATGAGCAGTTCTTC

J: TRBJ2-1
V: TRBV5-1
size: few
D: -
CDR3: CASSLEAHEQFF
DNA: TGCGCCAGCAGCTTGGAAGCCCATGAGCAGTTCTTC

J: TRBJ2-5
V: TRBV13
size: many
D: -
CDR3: CASTLRENGEQYF
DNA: TGTGCCAGCACCCTTAGGGAAAACGGAGAGCAGTACTTC

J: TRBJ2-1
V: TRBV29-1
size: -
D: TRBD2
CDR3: CSVWVVGGGLNEQFF
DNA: TGCAGCGTGTGGGTAGTGGGCGGGGGGCTGAATGAGCAGTTCTTC

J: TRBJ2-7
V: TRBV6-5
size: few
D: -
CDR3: CASSGPGQSYEQYF
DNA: TGTGCCAGCAGTGGACCGGGGCAAAGTTACGAGCAGTACTTC

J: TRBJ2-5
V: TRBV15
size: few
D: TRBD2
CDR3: CATSRDPASGGETQYF
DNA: TGTGCCACCAGCAGAGATCCCGCTAGCGGGGGGGAGACCCAGTACTTC

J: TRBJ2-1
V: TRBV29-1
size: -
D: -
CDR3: CSVEGWAGPVNEQFF
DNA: TGCAGCGTTGAAGGCTGGGCAGGCCCGGTGAATGAGCAGTTCTTC

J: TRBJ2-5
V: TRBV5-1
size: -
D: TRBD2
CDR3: CASSTGTSEQETQYF
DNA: TGCGCCAGCAGCACCGGGACTAGCGAACAAGAGACCCAGTACTTC

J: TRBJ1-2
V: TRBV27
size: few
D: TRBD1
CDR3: CASSSTGTGLFYGYTF
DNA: TGTGCCAGCAGTTCAACCGGGACAGGGCTCTTCTATGGCTACACCTTC

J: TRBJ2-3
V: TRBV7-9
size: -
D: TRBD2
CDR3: CASSKPLAGRTDTQYF
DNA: TGTGCCAGCAGCAAACCGTTAGCGGGGCGGACAGATACGCAGTATTTT

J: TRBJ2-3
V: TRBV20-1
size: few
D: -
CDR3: CSARQGLKDTQYF
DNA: TGCAGTGCTAGACAGGGTTTGAAAGATACGCAGTATTTT

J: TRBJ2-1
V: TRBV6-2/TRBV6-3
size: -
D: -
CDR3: CASSSLRGVYNEQFF
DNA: TGTGCCAGCAGCTCCCTACGCGGGGTCTACAATGAGCAGTTCTTC

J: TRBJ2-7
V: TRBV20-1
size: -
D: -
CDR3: CSASHHEQYF
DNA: TGCAGTGCTAGTCACCACGAGCAGTACTTC

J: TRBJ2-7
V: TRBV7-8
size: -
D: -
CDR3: CASSQGGKTYEQYF
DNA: TGTGCCAGCAGCCAAGGGGGGAAGACCTACGAGCAGTACTTC

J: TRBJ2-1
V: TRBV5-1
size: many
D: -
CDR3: CASSLGRRSSYNEQFF
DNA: TGTGCCAGCAGCCTGGGGCGGAGAAGCTCCTACAATGAGCAGTTCTTC

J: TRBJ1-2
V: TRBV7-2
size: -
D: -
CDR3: CASSLSSSPGKGYGYTF
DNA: TGTGCCAGCAGCTTAAGTAGTTCGCCAGGGAAGGGGTATGGCTACACCTTC

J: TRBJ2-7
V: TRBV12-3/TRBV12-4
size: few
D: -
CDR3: CASSLGSLISYEQYF
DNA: TGTGCCAGCAGTTTGGGCAGTCTAATCTCCTACGAGCAGTACTTC

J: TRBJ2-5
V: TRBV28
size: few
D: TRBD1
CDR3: CASSHQDRVGTQYF
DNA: TGTGCCAGCAGCCATCAAGACAGGGTCGGGACCCAGTACTTC

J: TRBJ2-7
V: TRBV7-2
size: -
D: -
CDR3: CASSPARDHNYEQYF
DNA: TGTGCCAGCAGCCCCGCCCGTGACCATAACTACGAGCAGTACTTC

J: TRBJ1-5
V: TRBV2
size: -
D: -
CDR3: CASSEAQSQVQPQHF
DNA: TGTGCCAGCAGTGAAGCGCAGTCCCAGGTCCAGCCCCAGCATTTT

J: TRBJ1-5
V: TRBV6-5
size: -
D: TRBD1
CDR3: CASSPGTGGGQPQHF
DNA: TGTGCCAGCAGTCCAGGGACAGGGGGAGGTCAGCCCCAGCATTTT

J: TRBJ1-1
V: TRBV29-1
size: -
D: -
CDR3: CSVESGVSLSAFF
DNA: TGCAGCGTTGAATCCGGAGTGAGTCTTTCGGCTTTCTTT

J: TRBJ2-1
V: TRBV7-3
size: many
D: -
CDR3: CASSLDPSSYNEQFF
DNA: TGTGCCAGCAGCCTAGACCCGAGCTCCTACAATGAGCAGTTCTTC

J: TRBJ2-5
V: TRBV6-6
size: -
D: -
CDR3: CASSRDETWETQYF
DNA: TGTGCCAGCAGCCGTGACGAGACCTGGGAGACCCAGTACTTC

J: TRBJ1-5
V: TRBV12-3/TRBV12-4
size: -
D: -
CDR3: CASRGTGRINQPQHF
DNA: TGTGCCAGCAGAGGCACGGGGAGAATCAATCAGCCCCAGCATTTT

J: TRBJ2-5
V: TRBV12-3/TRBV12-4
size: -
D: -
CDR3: CASSPNWGRGETQYF
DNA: TGTGCCAGCAGTCCTAATTGGGGGCGCGGGGAGACCCAGTACTTC